The present entry profiles one T cell receptor beta chain with its context. Its specificity is not known. This entry is derived from a study of shared clonotypes between healthy human individuals. About the research overall: Three plates were used per donor for CD4 naive, three for CD4 memory, two for CD8 naive and one for CD8 memory.

Regarding the study as a whole: Generation of non-shared clonotypes was less probable than generation of clonotypes shared by all four donors.

This CDR3 is 16 amino acids long. Per germline, CDR1 PRHDT and CDR2 FYEKMQ (reference sequence). V was shortened by 5 bases and J by 5 bases, with 22 bases between the two germline ends. Profiled with immunoSEQ multiplex PCR; TCRdb holds only in-frame clones, not every one. This table has a few hundred thousand clones, roughly 87% appearing once. The sample consisted of memory CD8+ T cells sorted from blood. Documented subset: CD45RO+ cells pooled with CCR7-negative TemRA cells. This rearrangement joins TRBV13 to TRBJ2-7; a possible D gene is TRBD2 (7 bases). The clonotype originates from a man aged 18 to 29 in good health. CDR3 DNA: TGTGCCAGCAGCCCGAAGGGTCGGGGGGCTAACCACGAGCAGTACTTC. It translates to CASSPKGRGANHEQYF. The whole variable domain, filled in from reference TRBV13 and TRBJ2-7, reads AAGVIQSPRHLIKEKRETATLKCYPIPRHDTVYWYQQGPGQDPQFLISFYEKMQSDKGSIPDRFSAQQFSDYHSELNMSSLELGDSALYFCASSPKGRGANHEQYFGPGTRLTVT.